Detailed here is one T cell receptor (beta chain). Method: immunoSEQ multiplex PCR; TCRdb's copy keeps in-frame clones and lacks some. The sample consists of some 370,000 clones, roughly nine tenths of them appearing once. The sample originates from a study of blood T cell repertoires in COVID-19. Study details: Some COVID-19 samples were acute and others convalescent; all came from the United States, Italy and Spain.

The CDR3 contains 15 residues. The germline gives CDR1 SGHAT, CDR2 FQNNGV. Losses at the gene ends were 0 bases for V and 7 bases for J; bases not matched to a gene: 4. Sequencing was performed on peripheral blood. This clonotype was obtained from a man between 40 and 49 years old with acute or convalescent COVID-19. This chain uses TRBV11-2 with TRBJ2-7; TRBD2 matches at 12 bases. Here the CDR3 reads CASSLETSGSFEQYF. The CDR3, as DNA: TGTGCCAGCAGCTTAGAGACTAGCGGGAGTTTTGAGCAGTACTTC.